This paragraph covers one T cell receptor beta chain sequence. Its matching antigen is unknown. Produced via immunoSEQ multiplex PCR; TCRdb's table is partial and in-frame only. This sample carries 78,000 or so clones, roughly four fifths of them seen once, and the ten largest clones take approximately 3%. The data belong to a study of T cells in localized non-small cell lung cancer. Points from the study as a whole: Uninvolved adjacent lung showed the highest T cell clonality, exceeding tumor. Longer survival (overall) was linked to higher T cell density in blood. A single tumor region was sequenced, leaving heterogeneity possible. In adjacent lung, a median approximately 60 of the top 100 tumor clones were found.

The receptor's source is a man aged 35 to 70 with stage I lung adenocarcinoma. Sequenced here: peripheral blood, sampled before any cancer treatment.

The DNA of the CDR3 is TGCGCCAGCAGCTCCCAACAGGGTCAGGGGGAGCTGTTTTTT. It codes for CASSSQQGQGELFF. The chain carries TRBV4-1 and TRBJ2-2; weak D call: TRBD1 (6 bases). The CDR3 extends over 14 amino acids. The V and J ends lost 5 bases and 8 bases respectively, with 15 bases between them. Germline assignment: CDR1 MGHRA and CDR2 YSYEKL.